This T cell receptor beta chain was recorded in a study of T and B cells in COVID-19 patients. Study-wide background: COVID-19 patients gave peripheral blood either during active infection or after recovery.

Multiplex PCR with BIOMED2 TRB-A/B primer pools amplified TRB rearrangements. TCRdb re-derived calls from the multiplex PCR reads in MiXCR, one entry per CDR3 protein. The sample shows about 990 distinct CDR3 sequences, 28% of them seen only once. In this sample, this clonotype is medium-sized. Its antigen is unidentified. TRB was amplified from approximately 250-480 ng of blood genomic DNA. General study results and limits: At recovery TRB diversity and richness exceeded healthy donors, after highly clonal active COVID-19 repertoires. The recovered cohort had under 3,000 exclusive TCR clusters, including around 34 low generation probability clusters.

This TCR came from a human donor with active COVID-19. Sequences were obtained from blood.

As DNA, the CDR3 is TGTGCCAGCAGCAAAACTCGGGACTTAAGCACAGATACGCAGTATTTT. It specifies CASSKTRDLSTDTQYF. The V call is TRBV4-2, the J call TRBJ2-3; D perhaps matches TRBD2 (6 bases). CDR1 and CDR2 (germline): LGHNA, YNFKEQ. V was shortened by 5 bases and J by 0 bases, with 15 bases between the two germline ends. The CDR3 sequence is 16 residues long.